This TCR beta chain was profiled in a study of T cell responses to AZD1222 COVID-19 vaccine (TCRdb year 2021). In terms of the full investigation: A total of 233 trial participants underwent TCR sequencing, of whom nearly 210 received two doses of AZD1222 and about 25 received two doses of the MenACWY control vaccine. Trial participants were enrolled by age into subgroups of 18-55, 56-69 and 70-plus years, and approximately 150, 30 and 60 TCR-sequenced participants, respectively, were included in these subgroups.

As to this clone: The antigen this receptor binds is unknown. No quality values exist for individual bases; no much larger clone is one base distant.

V is clipped by 7 bases and J by 0 bases, and the sequence between their germline boundaries is 9 bases long. CDR1 and CDR2, looked up from the germline V gene, are ENHRY and SYGVKD. Inclusive of the bounding cysteine and phenylalanine, the CDR3 is 14 residues long. Here the CDR3 DNA is all that survives: 42 bases in frame from base 1. The CDR3 regions of human TCRbeta chains were analyzed by immunosequencing. On the study's bioinformatics: Repertoire TCRs were checked for matches against a reference library of SARS-CoV-2-specific TCRs that had been generated using the MIRA antigen-specificity platform. Breadth meant the fraction of unique TCRs that were SARS-CoV-2-associated, whereas depth meant the fraction of total T cells that were SARS-CoV-2-associated. Using the MIRA data, each spike-specific TCR was assigned both to the spike region to which the TCR was reactive and to a CD4 or CD8 class. Log10-transformed breadth and depth values were compared by one-way ANOVA with Sidak's multiple comparisons tests. TCRdb retrieved this table from immuneACCESS and kept in-frame rearrangements only. Not all clones are present; in checked studies, unresolved V genes account for under half, and no reason is known for the remainder. V and J calls and clone size are copied from that table; D and trimming were computed from the DNA. Here the sample has some 150,000 clones; 90% to 95% occur a single time. Of the sample, roughly 2.9% is held by the ten largest clones.

The time point label on this specimen signifies: baseline before first vaccination. Reading the label with the study, this specimen's treatment or condition is: meningococcal conjugate vaccine given as trial control. Samples from vaccinated people were obtained from the UK trials COV001 and COV002, which included a single-blind randomized controlled phase 2/3 trial of AZD1222 (ChAdOx1 nCoV-19) in healthy adults. For TCRbeta chain sequencing, PBMC samples from trial participants were taken at day 0 and at day 28 after the second dose. On the study overall, not on this receptor specifically: Reportedly, close to half of the unique spike-specific TCRs recognized epitopes lying outside the regions that are mutated in the B.1.351 and B.1.1.7 variants. Participants were mostly white British and included more females than males, and it was suggested by the authors that clonal diversity may have been underestimated. The whole spike protein was spanned by vaccine-associated CD4 TCRs, and dominant responses were seen in regions 160-218 and 743-854. In the small 56-69-year group, the increase in depth fell short of significance, most likely because of low power. Conclusions about previously exposed vaccinees were limited because only a handful of AZD1222 recipients were SARS-CoV-2 seropositive at baseline. Spike-specific TCR breadth and depth rose significantly after two AZD1222 doses compared with day 0 and with MenACWY recipients. Because no day 14 peak-response samples were available, repertoires were characterized only after the peak T cell response.

In this chain, TRBV10-3 is recombined with TRBJ2-2, and the D gene may be TRBD2, 5 bases matching. The TCR sequence derives from an adult in good health. Sequenced here: peripheral blood, sampled on day 0 of MenACWY control vaccination. The CDR3 region has the sequence CAIKLAANTGELFF. The DNA is as follows: TGTGCCATCAAGCTAGCCGCGAACACCGGGGAGCTGTTTTTT.